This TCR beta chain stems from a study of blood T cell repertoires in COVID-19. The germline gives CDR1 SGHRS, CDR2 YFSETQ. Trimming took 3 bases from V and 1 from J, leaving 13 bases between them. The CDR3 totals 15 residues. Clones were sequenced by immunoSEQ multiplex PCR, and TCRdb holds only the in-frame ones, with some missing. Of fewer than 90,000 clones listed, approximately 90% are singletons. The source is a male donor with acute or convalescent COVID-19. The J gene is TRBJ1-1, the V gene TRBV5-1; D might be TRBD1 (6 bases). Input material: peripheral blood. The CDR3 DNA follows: TGCGCCAGCAGCTGGGATAGGACAGCGAACACTGAAGCTTTCTTT. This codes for CASSWDRTANTEAFF.